The 6 T cell receptor beta chains below were found in one sample sequenced in a study of response to subunit inactivated influenza vaccine. Using its own MiXCR run on the RT-PCR reads, TCRdb lists one record per CDR3 protein. The data show approximately 490,000 distinct CDR3 sequences, approximately 7.8% seen once. The sample in question was PBMCs from blood, obtained roughly 24 months after vaccination. The receptors originated from a man between 50 and 69 years old who received an inactivated influenza vaccine.

In its sample, this clonotype was seen a few times. The rearrangement joins TRBV28 to TRBJ1-3, with a weak D call TRBD1 (5 bases). V shed 7 bases and J shed 4 bases, with 14 bases lying between them. Germline CDR1 reads MDHEN; CDR2 reads SYDVKM. This CDR3 contains 14 residues. In DNA, the CDR3 is TGTGCCAGCACCCAAGGGACGGTAGGAAACACCATATATTTT. Protein product: CASTQGTVGNTIYF.

V is TRBV5-4 and J is TRBJ2-5, with D perhaps assigned TRBD1 or TRBD2 (5 bases each). Germline V CDR1 and CDR2: SGHNT, YYREEE (reference sequence). CDR3 length equals 16 residues. With 0 bases removed from V and 5 bases from J, the gap between germline ends came to 17 bases. The CDR3, as DNA: TGTGCCAGCAGCTTGGCCTTGAGCCGAGGGGTGGAGACCCAGTACTTC. Translating it yields CASSLALSRGVETQYF.

This clonotype was picked up a small number of times. The V and J genes are TRBV6-2 or TRBV6-3 and TRBJ1-3, with D uncertain. Looked up from germline, CDR1 is MNHEY and CDR2 is SVGEGT. Trimming took 5 bases from V and 0 from J, leaving 17 bases between them. There are 17 residues in the CDR3. CDR3 DNA: TGTGCCAGCAGTCCCGGACCCGAATCGGTCTCTGGAAACACCATATATTTT. The encoded protein is CASSPGPESVSGNTIYF.

This clonotype was counted between two and nine times. The chain links TRBV7-3 to TRBJ2-2; D gene unclear. Germline CDR1 and CDR2: SGHTA and FQGTGA. This CDR3 has 13 residues. V was trimmed by 5 bases and J by 8 bases, leaving 12 bases between them. In nucleotides, the CDR3 is TGTGCCAGCAGCCTAAACAGAAGGGGGGAGCTGTTTTTT. Its protein product is CASSLNRRGELFF.

This clonotype was seen only a few times. In DNA form, the CDR3 reads TGTGCCAGCAGGCCGGGGGGAGACTATGGCTACACCTTC. Amino acids: CASRPGGDYGYTF. This rearrangement joins TRBV6-6 to TRBJ1-2, with D perhaps TRBD1 (5 bases). Trimming shortened V by 6 bases and J by 3 bases, and 11 bases separated the two germline ends. CDR3 length: 13 amino acids. CDR1 is MNHNY and CDR2 is SVGAGI in the germline V gene (reference sequence).

This clonotype was seen more than once but under ten times. The chain couples TRBV28 to TRBJ2-1; no definite D call. Germline V gene sequence: CDR1 MDHEN, CDR2 SYDVKM. The length of the CDR3 is 13 residues. The V gene lost 1 base and the J gene lost 7 bases, with 8 bases spanning the gap. CDR3 DNA: TGTGCCAGCAGTTTATTTGGGCCTAATGAGCAGTTCTTC. Encoded protein: CASSLFGPNEQFF.